This T cell receptor (beta chain) emerged from a study of shared clonotypes between healthy human individuals. Study results and limitations: Lower generation probabilities were found for non-shared clonotypes than for those shared by all four donors.

On this clone itself: Antigen specificity is unknown.

The CDR3 contains 14 residues. Trimming took 8 bases from V and 0 from J, leaving 10 bases between them. Germline loops: CDR1 MDHEN, CDR2 SYDVKM. The genomic DNA of each subset was split evenly across several immunoSEQ plates. TCRdb keeps only in-frame clones here, not all; method: immunoSEQ multiplex PCR. This table holds 730,000 or so clones, 55% to 75% found once. The chain uses TRBV28 and TRBJ2-2; a weak D match, TRBD2 (5 bases). Sequenced: memory CD4+ T cells sorted from blood. Sample subset: CD45RA-negative fraction. The source is a woman aged 30 to 39 in good health. The CDR3 DNA sequence: TGTGCCAGCTATGAGGGAGCGAACACCGGGGAGCTGTTTTTT. Amino acids: CASYEGANTGELFF.